This record covers a single T cell receptor (beta chain). Assay: immunoSEQ multiplex PCR; the TCRdb copy retains only in-frame clones and omits some. This table has approximately 460,000 clones, over 60% appearing once. J was trimmed by 0 bases and V by 2 bases; bases with no gene match: 5. The CDR3 has 16 amino acids. Germline CDR1 and CDR2: SGHAT and FQNNGV. This entry comes from a study of shared clonotypes between healthy human individuals. The source material was PBMCs. This chain joins TRBV11-2 and TRBJ2-7, with 9 bases fitting TRBD2. The receptor was isolated from a woman in her thirties or forties in good health. Some clones in this sample may be carry-over from other donors' samples. This CDR3 reads CASSLILAGFSYEQYF. CDR3 nucleotides: TGTGCCAGCAGCTTAATTCTAGCGGGATTCTCCTACGAGCAGTACTTC. Full variable domain (missing parts from reference TRBV11-2 and TRBJ2-7): EAGVAQSPRYKIIEKRQSVAFWCNPISGHATLYWYQQILGQGPKLLIQFQNNGVVDDSQLPKDRFSAERLKGVDSTLKIQPAKLEDSAVYLCASSLILAGFSYEQYFGPGTRLTVT.